The 12 T cell receptor beta chains presented below share a single source sample, sequenced in a study of blood T cell repertoires in COVID-19. Assay used: immunoSEQ multiplex PCR; TCRdb lists only in-frame clones, some missing. The sample comprises some 400,000 clones, 87% of which are singletons, and approximately 1.3% rests with the top ten. Sequencing input: PBMCs or T cells enriched from blood (not recorded which). Receptor source: a man aged 25 to 40 who had recovered from COVID-19.

The gene calls are TRBV19 and TRBJ1-5, with 10 bases matching TRBD1. Germline V gene sequence: CDR1 LNHDA, CDR2 SQIVND (reference sequence). CDR3 size: 18 residues. V lost 3 bases to trimming and J lost 1 base; unmatched junction nucleotides: 9. The CDR3 is CASSIFLGQGVSNQPQHF. In DNA, the CDR3 is TGTGCCAGTAGTATCTTTCTTGGACAGGGGGTAAGCAATCAGCCCCAGCATTTT.

This chain connects TRBV18 to TRBJ1-1; a weak D match, TRBD1 (5 bases). Per germline, CDR1 KGHSH and CDR2 LQKENI. This CDR3 comprises 14 residues. V was cut by 0 bases and J by 1 base, with 6 bases left in between. DNA of the CDR3: TGTGCCAGCTCACCACCAGGGGAGAACACTGAAGCTTTCTTT. This encodes CASSPPGENTEAFF.

The CDR3, as DNA: TGCGCCAGCAGCGGGGGGAACGATCAGCCCCAGCATTTT. Translated, it gives CASSGGNDQPQHF. The V and J genes are TRBV5-1 and TRBJ1-5; D might be TRBD1 (5 bases). V was shortened by 4 bases and J by 5 bases, with 10 bases between the two germline ends. CDR1 SGHRS and CDR2 YFSETQ come from the germline V gene. The CDR3 runs 13 residues.

This clone was found once. The genes are TRBV18 and TRBJ1-1; 7 bases are a match to TRBD1. The V gene end was trimmed by 6 bases and the J gene end by 4 bases; junction bases not matched to a gene: 11. Germline-derived CDR1 and CDR2 are KGHSH and LQKENI. The CDR3 length is 15 residues. CDR3 sequence (DNA): TGTGCCAGCTCCACAGGTGACAGGGAGAGCACTGAAGCTTTCTTT. As protein: CASSTGDRESTEAFF.

This chain connects TRBV7-9 to TRBJ2-5, with 7 bases lining up with TRBD1. The germline V gene has CDR1 SEHNR and CDR2 FQNEAQ (reference sequence). The CDR3 totals 14 residues. The V segment lost 4 bases and the J segment 4 bases; nucleotides outside the gene matches: 6. The CDR3 here is CASSSAGGRETQYF. The CDR3 DNA is TGTGCCAGCAGCTCAGCAGGGGGTCGAGAGACCCAGTACTTC.

This clone has only one observation. The rearrangement joins TRBV5-4 to TRBJ2-1; no clear D. This CDR3 is built from 13 residues. Trimming left V 4 bases short and J 7 bases short, with 12 bases between. Germline V gene data show CDR1 as SGHNT and CDR2 as YYREEE (reference sequence). The CDR3 sequence is CASSARNGNEQFF. The DNA of the CDR3 is TGTGCCAGCAGCGCGCGGAATGGGAATGAGCAGTTCTTC.

The chain joins TRBV11-3 to TRBJ2-3, with 11 bases that match TRBD2. The CDR3 has 17 residues. The germline V gene encodes CDR1 SGHNT and CDR2 YENEEA. After removal of 1 base from V and 1 base from J, the junction contained 4 bases not matched to a gene. The DNA of the CDR3 is TGTGCCAGCAGCTTAGGGGTAGCGGGGGGGCGCACAGATACGCAGTATTTT. Amino acid sequence: CASSLGVAGGRTDTQYF. The full variable domain, its missing parts supplied by reference TRBV11-3 and TRBJ2-3, is EAGVVQSPRYKIIEKKQPVAFWCNPISGHNTLYWYLQNLGQGPELLIRYENEEAVDDSQLPKDRFSAERLKGVDSTLKIQPAELGDSAVYLCASSLGVAGGRTDTQYFGPGTRLTVL.

This clone was counted between two and nine times. This chain connects TRBV6-5 to TRBJ2-5; TRBD2 matches 7 bases. The J segment lost 6 bases and the V segment lost 2 bases, leaving 12 bases of the junction unmatched. The germline CDR1 and CDR2 sequences are MNHEY and SVGAGI. This CDR3 is built from 16 residues. This chain's CDR3 is CASSYSGTAVHQTQYF. CDR3 DNA sequence: TGTGCCAGCAGTTACAGCGGGACGGCGGTGCATCAGACCCAGTACTTC.

The chain joins TRBV5-5 to TRBJ1-4; TRBD1 matches at 8 bases. Trimming took 2 bases from V and 2 from J; bases not matched to a gene: 14. The CDR3 extends over 19 amino acids. CDR1 and CDR2 from the germline V gene are SGHKS and YYEKEE (reference sequence). As DNA, the CDR3 is TGTGCCAGCAGCTTATCTTGGACAGGGATTTCCCCGACTAATGAAAAACTGTTTTTT. It codes for CASSLSWTGISPTNEKLFF.

As to this clone: Sequence at one end of the junction differs from germline and may be a read error. This chain connects TRBV7-3 to TRBJ1-2, with D maybe TRBD1 (5 bases). The germline V gene encodes CDR1 SGHTA and CDR2 FQGTGA. The CDR3 totals 14 residues. CDR3 region: CASGFTGAPEGYTF. As DNA, the CDR3 is TGTGCCAGCGGCTTTACAGGAGCGCCAGAAGGCTACACCTTC.

The V call is TRBV5-1, the J call TRBJ2-2; D remains unclear. The CDR3 runs to 15 residues. Trimming stripped 0 bases from V and 0 bases from J, with 6 bases between. CDR1 and CDR2 from the germline V gene are SGHRS and YFSETQ. The CDR3 spells CASSLGTANTGELFF. The CDR3 DNA reads TGCGCCAGCAGCTTGGGTACAGCGAACACCGGGGAGCTGTTTTTT.

The genes are TRBV2 and TRBJ2-7; perhaps TRBD1 as D (5 bases). V was trimmed by 4 bases and J by 3 bases, leaving 7 bases between them. The germline CDR1 and CDR2 sequences are SNHLY and FYNNEI. The CDR3 has 12 residues. This chain's CDR3 is CASSAQGYEQYF. DNA of the CDR3: TGTGCCAGCAGTGCTCAGGGCTACGAGCAGTACTTC.